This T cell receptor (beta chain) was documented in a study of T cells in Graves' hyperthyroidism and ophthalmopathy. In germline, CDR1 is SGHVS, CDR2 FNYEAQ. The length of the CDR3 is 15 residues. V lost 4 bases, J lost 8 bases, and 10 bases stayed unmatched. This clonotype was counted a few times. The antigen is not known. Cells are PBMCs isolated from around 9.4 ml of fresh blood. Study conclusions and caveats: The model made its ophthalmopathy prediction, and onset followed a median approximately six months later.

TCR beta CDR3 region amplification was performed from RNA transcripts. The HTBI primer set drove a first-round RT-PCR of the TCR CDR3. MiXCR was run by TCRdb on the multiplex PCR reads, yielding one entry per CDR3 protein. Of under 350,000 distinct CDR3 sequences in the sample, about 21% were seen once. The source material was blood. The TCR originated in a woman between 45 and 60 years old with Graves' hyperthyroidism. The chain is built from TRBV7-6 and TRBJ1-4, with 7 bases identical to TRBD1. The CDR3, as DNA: TGTGCCAGCAGCTCAATTACAGGGGTGGGAGAAAAACTGTTTTTT. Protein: CASSSITGVGEKLFF.